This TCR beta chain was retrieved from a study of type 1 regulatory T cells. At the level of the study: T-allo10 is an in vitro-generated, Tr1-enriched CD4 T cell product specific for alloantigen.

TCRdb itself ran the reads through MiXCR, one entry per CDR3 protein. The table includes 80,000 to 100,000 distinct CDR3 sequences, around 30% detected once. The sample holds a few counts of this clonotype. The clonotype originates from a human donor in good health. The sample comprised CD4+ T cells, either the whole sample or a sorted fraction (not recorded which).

The CDR3 spells CSVGLAGGSYNEQFF. CDR3 nucleotide sequence: TGCAGCGTTGGTCTAGCGGGAGGGTCCTACAATGAGCAGTTCTTC. This chain links TRBV29-1 with TRBJ2-1; 12 bases are a match to TRBD2. Per the germline V gene, CDR1 is SQVTM and CDR2 is ANQGSEA. V shed 4 bases, J shed 1 base, and the junction held 2 bases outside the gene matches. CDR3 size: 15 residues.